One sample yielded the 14 T cell receptor beta chains listed below, sequenced in a study of blood T cell repertoires in COVID-19. Measured with immunoSEQ multiplex PCR; TCRdb has only the in-frame clones, and not every one. The sample records around 140,000 clones, about 74% being singletons. Sequenced sample: peripheral blood. The receptors originated from a man between 50 and 59 years old with acute or convalescent COVID-19.

This sequence joins TRBV7-9 and TRBJ1-5; tentatively, D is TRBD1 (6 bases). Germline CDR1 and CDR2: SEHNR and FQNEAQ (reference sequence). The CDR3 consists of 14 residues. V was pared by 1 base and J by 5 bases, with 9 bases between. The CDR3, as DNA: TGTGCCAGCAGCTTAGGGGACAACTATCAGCCCCAGCATTTT. This gives the protein CASSLGDNYQPQHF.

V is TRBV19 and J is TRBJ1-3; TRBD1 aligns across 10 bases. Per germline, CDR1 LNHDA and CDR2 SQIVND (reference sequence). After removal of 7 bases from V and 3 bases from J, the junction contained 3 bases not matched to a gene. This CDR3 has 14 amino acids. As DNA, the CDR3 is TGTGCCAGTAAAGGACAGGGGGATGGAAACACCATATATTTT. Protein sequence: CASKGQGDGNTIYF.

This clone was observed a handful of times. This chain connects TRBV5-5 to TRBJ2-7, with TRBD2 identical over 7 bases. The germline CDR1 and CDR2 sequences are SGHKS and YYEKEE (reference sequence). The length of the CDR3 is 15 residues. With V trimmed by 3 bases and J by 2 bases, 8 bases remained unmatched. CDR3 DNA sequence: TGTGCCAGCAGCTGGGGGGGGTCCCTCACCTACGAGCAGTACGTC. Translation: CASSWGGSLTYEQYV.

This clone was detected only a few times. The chain links TRBV5-1 to TRBJ2-2; tentative D call: TRBD1 (5 bases). Trimming took off 5 bases at V and 6 bases at J, with 14 bases between the two ends. The CDR3 extends over 14 amino acids. Germline lookup yields CDR1 SGHRS and CDR2 YFSETQ. CDR3 in DNA: TGCGCCAGCAGTATTCAGGGTCCTCCCGGGGAGCTGTTTTTT. Protein product: CASSIQGPPGELFF.

This chain joins TRBV6-6 and TRBJ2-3; D perhaps matches TRBD1 (6 bases). This CDR3 region has 15 residues. Germline assignment: CDR1 MNHNY and CDR2 SVGAGI (reference sequence). The ends were cut back, 3 bases at V and 4 bases at J, with 14 bases in the middle. CDR3 amino acids: CASSYMGQQADTQYF. CDR3 DNA: TGTGCCAGCAGTTATATGGGACAACAGGCAGATACGCAGTATTTT.

The gene calls are TRBV12-3 or TRBV12-4 and TRBJ2-4; 8 bases map to TRBD1. With V trimmed by 6 bases and J by 9 bases, 4 bases remained unmatched. The CDR3 sequence is 12 residues long. The CDR3 is CASRPDRGIQYF. DNA for the CDR3: TGTGCCAGCAGGCCAGACAGGGGCATTCAGTACTTC.

The V call is TRBV7-2, the J call TRBJ2-5; 14 bases map to TRBD2. The CDR3 has 18 amino acids. Germline assignment: CDR1 SGHTA and CDR2 FQGNSA. The trim removed 5 bases at V and 4 bases at J, leaving 12 bases unmatched. The CDR3 DNA reads TGTGCCAGCAGCCCGAGTCGGGGGACTAGCGGGGGCCTAGAGACCCAGTACTTC. Translating gives CASSPSRGTSGGLETQYF.

The V and J genes are TRBV19 and TRBJ2-7, with TRBD1 matching over 8 bases. This CDR3 is 14 amino acids long. The V segment lost 0 bases and the J segment 5 bases; nucleotides outside the gene matches: 3. The germline gives CDR1 LNHDA, CDR2 SQIVND (reference sequence). The CDR3 bases are TGTGCCAGTAGTATAGATATGACAGGGGACGAGCAGTACTTC. This sequence encodes CASSIDMTGDEQYF.

To note about this clone: The sample carries other DNA sequences with the same CDR3. The chain employs TRBV15 and TRBJ1-1; a weak D match, TRBD1 (5 bases). Germline-derived CDR1 and CDR2 are LNHNV and YYDKDF (reference sequence). The length of the CDR3 is 13 residues. Trimming removed 4 bases from V and 4 bases from J, with 10 bases in between. CDR3 sequence: CATSTPGGTEAFF. For the CDR3, the DNA is TGTGCCACCAGCACTCCGGGGGGCACTGAAGCTTTCTTT.

The V gene is TRBV6-5, the J gene TRBJ2-7; D unresolved. The CDR3 has 14 amino acids. Germline CDR1 MNHEY, CDR2 SVGAGI. V lost 0 bases to trimming and J lost 3 bases, with 9 bases between them. CDR3 nucleotides: TGTGCCAGCAGTTACTCAACGAGTATCTACGAGCAGTACTTC. It specifies CASSYSTSIYEQYF.

The gene calls are TRBV5-1 and TRBJ2-2, with D possibly matching TRBD1 (6 bases). Trimming pared 3 bases from V and 1 base from J, leaving 10 bases between. The CDR3 contains 15 residues. Germline values: CDR1 SGHRS, CDR2 YFSETQ. CDR3 coding DNA: TGCGCCAGCAGCTCCCAAGGGGGGAACACCGGGGAGCTGTTTTTT. It specifies CASSSQGGNTGELFF. Supplemented by reference TRBV5-1 and TRBJ2-2, the full variable domain reads KAGVTQTPRYLIKTRGQQVTLSCSPISGHRSVSWYQQTPGQGLQFLFEYFSETQRNKGNFPGRFSGRQFSNSRSEMNVSTLELGDSALYLCASSSQGGNTGELFFGEGSRLTVL.

This clone appeared once. The V and J genes are TRBV3-1 (or the pseudogene TRBV3-2) and TRBJ1-3, with D possibly TRBD1 on 5 matching bases. This CDR3 has 15 residues. V was clipped by 1 base and J by 6 bases, with 13 bases between them. The V gene's germline CDR1 is LGHDT and CDR2 YNNKEL (reference sequence). CDR3 coding DNA: TGTGCCAGCAGCCAAGCAGGCAGGGAATTAAACACCATATATTTT. Its protein is CASSQAGRELNTIYF.

This clone was picked up one time. This chain connects TRBV30 to TRBJ2-2, with 7 bases identical to TRBD2. Trimming removed 2 bases from V and 3 bases from J; junction bases left unmatched: 6. CDR3 length equals 15 residues. Germline V gene lookup returns CDR1 GTSNPN and CDR2 SVGIG (reference sequence). CDR3 amino acids: CAWSPSGDDTGELFF. Here the CDR3 DNA reads TGTGCCTGGAGTCCCAGCGGGGACGACACCGGGGAGCTGTTTTTT.

The chain combines TRBV7-2 with TRBJ2-7, with D perhaps TRBD2 (5 bases). This CDR3 contains 13 residues. The V end lost 6 bases, the J end lost 3 bases, and 12 bases lay between the germline ends. In germline, CDR1 is SGHTA, CDR2 FQGNSA. CDR3 coding DNA: TGTGCCAGCAGTCAGGCCGGGAACTACGAGCAGTACGTC. Translating gives CASSQAGNYEQYV.